This T cell receptor beta chain derives from a study of T cell repertoires in cytomegalovirus infection. Study-level information: Matching HLA type and CMV infection were both indicated by public TCR beta signatures.

Study-wide points: Across the ex vivo response, the dominant clonotypes were HLA-C-restricted CMV-specific TCR beta clonotypes.

The V gene lost 2 bases and the J gene lost 5 bases, with 4 bases spanning the gap. CDR1 is SNHLY and CDR2 is FYNNEI in the germline V gene. The CDR3 covers 12 residues. In the case of this clonotype: What it recognizes is unknown.

TCRdb called the reads again in MiXCR, with one record for every CDR3 protein. The sample has 300,000 to 450,000 distinct CDR3 sequences; approximately 18% are singletons. The source is a human donor in good health (CMV status not recorded). Some clones in this sample may be carry-over from other donors' samples. The sample consisted of PBMCs. The gene calls are TRBV2 and TRBJ2-1; D uncertain. CDR3: CASSERDNEQFF. As DNA, the CDR3 is TGTGCCAGCAGTGAAAGGGACAATGAGCAGTTCTTC.